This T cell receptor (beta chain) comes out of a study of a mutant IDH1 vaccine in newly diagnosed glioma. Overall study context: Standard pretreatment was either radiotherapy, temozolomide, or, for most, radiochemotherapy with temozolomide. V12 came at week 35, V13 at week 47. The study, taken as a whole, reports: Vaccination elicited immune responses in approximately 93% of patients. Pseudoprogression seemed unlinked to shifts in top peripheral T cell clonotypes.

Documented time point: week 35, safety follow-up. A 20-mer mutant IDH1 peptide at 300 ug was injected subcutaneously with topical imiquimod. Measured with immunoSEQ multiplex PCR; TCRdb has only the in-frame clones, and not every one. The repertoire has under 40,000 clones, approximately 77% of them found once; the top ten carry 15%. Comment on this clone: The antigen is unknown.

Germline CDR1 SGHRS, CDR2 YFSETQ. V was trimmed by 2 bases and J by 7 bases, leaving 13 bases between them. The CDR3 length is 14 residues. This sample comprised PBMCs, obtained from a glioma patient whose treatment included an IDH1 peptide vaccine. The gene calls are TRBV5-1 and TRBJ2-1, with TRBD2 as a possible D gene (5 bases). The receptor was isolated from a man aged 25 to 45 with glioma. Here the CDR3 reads CASSFEDWFNEQFF. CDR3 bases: TGCGCCAGCAGCTTTGAGGACTGGTTTAATGAGCAGTTCTTC. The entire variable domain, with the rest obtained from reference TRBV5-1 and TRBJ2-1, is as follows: KAGVTQTPRYLIKTRGQQVTLSCSPISGHRSVSWYQQTPGQGLQFLFEYFSETQRNKGNFPGRFSGRQFSNSRSEMNVSTLELGDSALYLCASSFEDWFNEQFFGPGTRLTVL.